The source of this TCR beta chain is a study of T cell repertoires in cytomegalovirus infection. Across the whole study: Signatures in public TCR beta sequences pointed to both CMV infection and matching HLA type.

Study-wide results and limits: The response measured ex vivo was dominated by TCR beta clonotypes (HLA-C-restricted and CMV-specific). Based on cumulative public TCR beta family frequency, carriers of CMV plus the relevant HLA were identified.

The length of the CDR3 is 14 residues. Germline lookup yields CDR1 SGHTA and CDR2 FQGNSA. The ends were cut back, 1 base at V and 5 bases at J, with 12 bases in the middle. For this clonotype: Its antigen is unknown.

TCRdb re-analysed the reads in MiXCR, keeping a single row per CDR3 protein. The table has a few hundred thousand distinct CDR3 sequences, approximately 9.1% seen once. This chain joins TRBV7-2 and TRBJ2-7; perhaps TRBD2 as D (5 bases). Input material: PBMCs. This TCR was sampled from a human donor in good health (CMV status not recorded). Some clones in this sample may be carry-over from other donors' samples. CDR3 bases: TGTGCCAGCAGCTTAGACGGGGTCCTGGACGAGCAGTACTTC. Translating it yields CASSLDGVLDEQYF.